There are a few counts of the clone carrying this T cell receptor beta chain. The antigen is not known. After constant-region reverse-primer amplification, full-length variable regions underwent semi-nested PCR with Nested Universal Primer A. TCRdb re-called the 5' RACE reads through MiXCR, storing one row per CDR3 protein. This sample has around 50,000 distinct CDR3 sequences, with 25% to 35% found just once. V lost 5 bases and J lost 2, with 13 bases in between. Germline values: CDR1 SQVTM, CDR2 ANQGSEA. This CDR3 comprises 15 residues. General observations from the study: The larger-cohort validation was restricted to a single TCR beta V-J rearrangement rather than whole repertoires. Tumor-infiltrating Treg TCR alpha and beta sequences overlapped most with tumor naive CD4+ T cells, then blood naive.

The chain uses TRBV29-1 and TRBJ2-6; no clear D gene. Sequenced sample: tumor-infiltrating memory CD4+ T cells sorted from the breast tumor. The subset here: memory CD4+ T cells, CD4+CD45RO+CD25-. This clonotype originated in a female donor with breast cancer. The CDR3 region is CSVFRWDAGANVLTF. The CDR3 DNA is TGCAGCGTTTTCCGTTGGGATGCTGGGGCCAACGTCCTGACTTTC.